These 10 T cell receptor beta chains were sequenced from one sample in a study of T-cell memory formation after mild COVID-19. Via MiXCR, TCRdb re-called the 5' RACE reads, giving one row per CDR3 protein. Counted here are around 200,000 distinct CDR3 sequences, approximately 30% occurring once; the ten biggest clones make up roughly 11%. The sequenced sample consisted of PBMCs or a T cell subset sorted from them (not recorded which). Every receptor here comes from an adult woman who had mild COVID-19 (a few samples of this study predate the infection). Cell type and time point are not known.

This clonotype came up a few times. V and J are TRBV10-3 and TRBJ2-3; D might be TRBD2 (5 bases). The CDR3 has 16 residues. Trimming shortened V by 3 bases and J by 1 base, and 14 bases separated the two germline ends. In germline, CDR1 is ENHRY, CDR2 SYGVKD. This chain's CDR3 is CAISDLGEGGTDTQYF. DNA for the CDR3: TGTGCCATCAGTGATCTGGGAGAGGGAGGCACAGATACGCAGTATTTT.

This clonotype turned up a few times. This chain joins TRBV20-1 and TRBJ2-3, with D perhaps TRBD1 or TRBD2 (5 bases each). From germline, CDR1 is DFQATT and CDR2 SNEGSKA (reference sequence). The CDR3 extends over 16 amino acids. V lost 3 bases to trimming and J lost 6 bases, with 22 bases between them. The DNA for the CDR3 is TGCAGTGCTAGCCCCCTAGGGCGGGCCTGGGGGGATACGCAGTATTTT. This gives the protein CSASPLGRAWGDTQYF.

The genes are TRBV3-1 and TRBJ2-2; 8 nucleotides agree with TRBD1. The CDR3 extends over 15 amino acids. In germline, CDR1 is LGHDT, CDR2 YNNKEL (reference sequence). The V gene end was trimmed by 5 bases and the J gene end by 5 bases; junction bases not matched to a gene: 7. The CDR3 spells CASSRGQAQTGELFF. Here the CDR3 DNA reads TGTGCCAGCAGCAGGGGACAGGCCCAAACCGGGGAGCTGTTTTTT.

The chain recombines TRBV12-3 or TRBV12-4 with TRBJ1-1; D unclear. The CDR3 is 14 residues long. The V gene lost 5 bases and the J gene lost 3 bases, with 13 bases spanning the gap. The CDR3 region has the DNA TGTGCCAGCAGTCTAGGACCGACTTACACTGAAGCTTTCTTT. Translated, it gives CASSLGPTYTEAFF.

V and J are TRBV20-1 and TRBJ2-7; 12 positions agree with TRBD2. Germline trimming cut 0 bases from V and 2 bases from J; bases unmatched to any gene: 2. Germline V gene lookup returns CDR1 DFQATT and CDR2 SNEGSKA (reference sequence). This CDR3 is 15 amino acids long. The CDR3: CSARELAGGAYEQYF. The DNA for the CDR3 is TGCAGTGCTAGAGAACTAGCGGGGGGAGCCTACGAGCAGTACTTC.

V gene TRBV27 combines with J gene TRBJ2-1; 12 positions match TRBD1. With V trimmed by 3 bases and J by 11 bases, 14 bases remained unmatched. The CDR3 has 17 residues. Germline loops: CDR1 MNHEY, CDR2 SMNVEV (reference sequence). The CDR3: CASSLWGTGGVGGKQFF. In DNA form, the CDR3 reads TGTGCCAGCAGTTTGTGGGGGACAGGGGGCGTAGGTGGGAAGCAGTTCTTC.

In this sample, this clonotype turned up a few times. CDR3: CASSLQTAQYF. In DNA form, the CDR3 reads TGTGCCAGCAGCTTACAAACTGCCCAGTACTTC. V gene TRBV7-2 combines with J gene TRBJ2-5; D is unresolved. Germline CDR1 reads SGHTA; CDR2 reads FQGNSA. Trimming stripped 2 bases from V and 9 bases from J, with 7 bases between. The CDR3 sequence is 11 residues long. Using reference TRBV7-2 and TRBJ2-5 for the parts outside the CDR3, the full variable domain is GAGVSQSPSNKVTEKGKDVELRCDPISGHTALYWYRQSLGQGLEFLIYFQGNSAPDKSGLPSDRFSAERTGGSVSTLTIQRTQQEDSAVYLCASSLQTAQYFGPGTRLLVL.

This clonotype was seen more than once but under ten times. The rearrangement uses TRBV7-9 and TRBJ2-7, with D possibly TRBD1 on 6 matching bases. The V end lost 8 bases, the J end lost 3 bases, and 14 bases lay between the germline ends. There are 13 residues in the CDR3. The germline V gene has CDR1 SEHNR and CDR2 FQNEAQ (reference sequence). The DNA of the CDR3 is TGTGCCAGCCTCAGAGGGGGAGACTACGAGCAGTACTTC. Translation: CASLRGGDYEQYF.

There are a few counts of this clonotype. The chain employs TRBV12-3 or TRBV12-4 and TRBJ2-7; 13 bases are a match to TRBD2. The CDR3 is made up of 14 amino acids. The V and J ends lost 6 bases and 2 bases, in that order; junction bases with no gene match: 1. CDR3 in amino acids: CASSGTSGTYEQYF. CDR3 nucleotides: TGTGCCAGCAGCGGGACTAGCGGGACCTACGAGCAGTACTTC.

The rearrangement links TRBV20-1 to TRBJ2-5; 9 nucleotides line up with TRBD2. This CDR3 is built from 15 residues. The J segment lost 2 bases and the V segment lost 5 bases, leaving 9 bases of the junction unmatched. CDR1 is DFQATT, CDR2 SNEGSKA, per germline (reference sequence). The CDR3 is CSALRGLAGQETQYF. The DNA of the CDR3 is TGCAGTGCTCTAAGGGGGCTAGCGGGGCAAGAGACCCAGTACTTC.